Presented here are 26 T cell receptor beta chains from one specimen sequenced in a study of T-cell reconstitution after alpha-beta-depleted transplantation in children. Library preparation (for TCRbeta) was performed with unique molecular identifiers. TCRdb processed the PCR reads anew with MiXCR; each CDR3 protein has one entry. The data hold roughly 300,000 distinct CDR3 sequences, with 9.9% observed a single time. This specimen was PBMCs from the stem cell graft donor, taken from the stem cell graft. These receptors were taken from a human donor who donated a stem cell graft to a child with SCID.

This clonotype was counted only a few times. The rearrangement links TRBV7-8 to TRBJ2-7, with D possibly matching TRBD1 (5 bases). Trimming took off 5 bases at V and 4 bases at J, with 12 bases between the two ends. CDR1 is SGHVS and CDR2 is FQNEAQ in the germline V gene. The CDR3 contains 13 residues. CDR3 region: CASSPLGRYEQYF. The CDR3 DNA reads as TGTGCCAGCAGCCCCCTGGGGCGGTACGAGCAGTACTTC.

This clonotype was recorded many times. The rearrangement uses TRBV5-1 and TRBJ2-3; D is ambiguous. Germline V gives CDR1 SGHRS, CDR2 YFSETQ. The CDR3 has 14 amino acids. The germline V and J ends were trimmed by 0 bases and 2 bases, with 7 bases remaining between them. CDR3: CASSLDLDTDTQYF. The CDR3 region has the DNA TGCGCCAGCAGCTTGGATTTGGACACAGATACGCAGTATTTT.

The chain couples TRBV7-6 to TRBJ1-1; D is undetermined. Trimming shortened V by 1 base and J by 0 bases, and 9 bases separated the two germline ends. Germline loops: CDR1 SGHVS, CDR2 FNYEAQ. The CDR3 contains 15 residues. CDR3 bases: TGTGCCAGCAGCTTAGGGACGACCCTGAACACTGAAGCTTTCTTT. Its translation: CASSLGTTLNTEAFF.

This chain connects TRBV12-3 or TRBV12-4 to TRBJ1-1; TRBD1 aligns across 7 bases. Trimming removed 4 bases from V and 4 bases from J; junction bases left unmatched: 15. The CDR3 is 17 residues long. CDR3 coding DNA: TGTGCCAGCAGTTACAGGGGTGGTGGTCTTAGGAGCACTGAAGCTTTCTTT. It yields the protein CASSYRGGGLRSTEAFF.

The chain has TRBV15 and TRBJ1-4, with D maybe TRBD1 (5 bases). Looked up from germline, CDR1 is LNHNV and CDR2 is YYDKDF (reference sequence). The V and J ends lost 6 bases and 5 bases respectively, with 16 bases between them. CDR3 length: 15 amino acids. CDR3 residues: CATSPMGQSNEKLFF. CDR3 coding DNA: TGTGCCACCAGTCCGATGGGGCAGTCCAATGAAAAACTGTTTTTT.

Of note for this clonotype: This likely comes from a read error, as the CDR3 has no conserved phenylalanine or tryptophan at its end. This chain uses TRBV27 with TRBJ1-6; D remains unclear. Trimming took off 2 bases at V and 5 bases at J, with 10 bases between the two ends. The CDR3 is made up of 15 amino acids. Germline loops: CDR1 MNHEY, CDR2 SMNVEV (reference sequence). CDR3: CASSLVTEHNSPLHL. CDR3 DNA sequence: TGTGCCAGCAGTTTAGTAACAGAACATAATTCACCCCTCCACTTG.

This clonotype was found a few times. The V gene is TRBV7-2, the J gene TRBJ1-1, with 8 bases lining up with TRBD1. The germline CDR1 and CDR2 sequences are SGHTA and FQGNSA. Unmatched junction bases numbered 4, after V lost 3 bases and J lost 4 bases. CDR3 length equals 14 residues. CDR3 DNA sequence: TGTGCCAGCAGCTTTACAACAGGGGGCACTGAAGCTTTCTTT. Protein product: CASSFTTGGTEAFF.

This chain connects TRBV12-3 or TRBV12-4 to TRBJ1-6; 10 bases are a match to TRBD1. CDR3 length: 15 residues. The junction had 10 bases not matched to a gene; V was cut back by 8 bases and J by 9 bases. CDR3 residues: CASGKRTGGFSPLHF. The CDR3 region has the DNA TGTGCCAGCGGAAAACGGACAGGGGGATTTTCACCCCTCCACTTT.

The genes are TRBV3-1 and TRBJ1-1; D gene unclear. The V gene lost 4 bases and the J gene lost 2 bases, with 11 bases spanning the gap. The CDR3 runs 14 residues. CDR1 is LGHDT and CDR2 is YNNKEL in the germline V gene (reference sequence). The CDR3 nucleotides are TGTGCCAGCAGCCGTACCCAGGAAAACACTGAAGCTTTCTTT. Its translation: CASSRTQENTEAFF.

V is TRBV20-1 and J is TRBJ1-6, with D uncertain. This CDR3 region has 14 residues. Germline CDR1 is DFQATT and CDR2 is SNEGSKA (reference sequence). Trimming removed 1 base from V and 5 bases from J, with 9 bases in between. CDR3 sequence reads: CSARGGRDNSPLHF. CDR3 in DNA: TGCAGTGCTAGAGGAGGGCGCGATAATTCACCCCTCCACTTT.

This clonotype appeared many times. The chain links TRBV11-1 to TRBJ2-7; no clear D gene. Trimming cost V 3 bases and J 5 bases, with 8 bases left between them. Germline CDR1 SGHAT, CDR2 FQDESV (reference sequence). CDR3 length: 12 residues. This CDR3 reads CASSFNSDEQYF. The CDR3 DNA sequence: TGTGCCAGCAGCTTTAATTCCGACGAGCAGTACTTC.

This clonotype has a count of ten or more. This chain connects TRBV10-3 to TRBJ2-3; a weak D match, TRBD1 (5 bases). V lost 0 bases, J lost 0 bases, and 13 bases lay in between. The CDR3 has 17 amino acids. Germline V gene sequence: CDR1 ENHRY, CDR2 SYGVKD. The CDR3 DNA reads as TGTGCCATCAGTGAGTCTGGGGCACAATCTAGCACAGATACGCAGTATTTT. Protein: CAISESGAQSSTDTQYF.

This clonotype appeared a few times. J is TRBJ1-2 and V is TRBV16; possibly TRBD1 for D (5 bases). The germline gives CDR1 KGHSY, CDR2 FQNENV. Between the trimmed V and J ends, which lost 0 bases and 5 bases, there was a span of 7 bases. This CDR3 contains 13 residues. The CDR3 loop reads CASSQSTGYGYTF. The CDR3 bases are TGTGCCAGCAGCCAATCCACAGGATATGGCTACACCTTC.

The V and J genes are TRBV6-1 and TRBJ2-4, with D perhaps matching TRBD2 (5 bases). The CDR3 covers 15 residues. Germline V CDR1 and CDR2: MNHNS, SASEGT. V was cut by 7 bases and J by 4 bases, with 17 bases left in between. The CDR3 spells CASTSLTGIKNIQYF. Here the CDR3 DNA reads TGTGCCAGCACCTCCCTGACGGGAATAAAAAACATTCAGTACTTC.

The chain combines TRBV3-1 with TRBJ1-3; 7 nucleotides line up with TRBD1. CDR3 length: 16 amino acids. The V gene's germline CDR1 is LGHDT and CDR2 YNNKEL (reference sequence). With V trimmed by 6 bases and J by 1 base, 9 bases remained unmatched. The CDR3 DNA is TGTGCCAGCAGGCGATCGGGACAGCATTCTGGAAACACCATATATTTT. Translating gives CASRRSGQHSGNTIYF.

This clonotype occurred a few times. V is TRBV6-5 and J is TRBJ2-5; D is unclear. Germline V gene data show CDR1 as MNHEY and CDR2 as SVGAGI. Deletions cut 2 bases from V and 5 bases from J, with 12 bases between. CDR3 size: 14 residues. Here the CDR3 reads CASSYPGFGETQYF. CDR3 bases: TGTGCCAGCAGTTACCCCGGATTTGGGGAGACCCAGTACTTC.

This clonotype was seen a few times. The chain has TRBV12-3 or TRBV12-4 and TRBJ2-3; 8 nucleotides agree with TRBD1. This CDR3 region has 15 residues. V trimming: 5 bases; J trimming: 2 bases; junction bases outside the gene matches: 6. This CDR3 is CASSPGTGVTDTQYF. The CDR3 coding sequence is TGTGCCAGCAGTCCCGGGACAGGAGTCACAGATACGCAGTATTTT.

The chain has TRBV7-2 and TRBJ2-3; 11 bases are shared with TRBD2. Germline assignment: CDR1 SGHTA and CDR2 FQGNSA. There are 17 residues in the CDR3. Trimming at V came to 3 bases and at J to 1 base, leaving 6 bases not matched to a gene. CDR3: CASSFPGTSGRTDTQYF. The CDR3 DNA reads as TGTGCCAGCAGCTTTCCCGGGACTAGCGGCCGCACAGATACGCAGTATTTT.

This clonotype was seen a handful of times. V and J are TRBV7-2 and TRBJ2-1; 9 bases are shared with TRBD1. Germline V gene sequence: CDR1 SGHTA, CDR2 FQGNSA. This CDR3 is built from 17 residues. The trim removed 1 base at V and 6 bases at J, leaving 10 bases unmatched. The CDR3 loop is CASSLVTGGYLRNEQFF. The CDR3 nucleotides read TGTGCCAGCAGCTTAGTAACAGGGGGCTACCTACGCAATGAGCAGTTCTTC.

This clonotype was seen at least ten times. The rearrangement links TRBV29-1 to TRBJ2-6, with D perhaps TRBD2 (5 bases). With 6 bases removed from V and 3 bases from J, the gap between germline ends came to 6 bases. The CDR3 extends over 12 amino acids. The V gene's germline CDR1 is SQVTM and CDR2 ANQGSEA. Here the CDR3 reads CSVRVGANVLTF. CDR3 bases: TGCAGCGTGCGGGTTGGGGCCAACGTCCTGACTTTC.

The CDR3 coding sequence is TGCAGTGCTCACTTGGCGGGGGATCCTCAAGAGACCCAGTACTTC. Amino acid sequence: CSAHLAGDPQETQYF. The chain carries TRBV20-1 and TRBJ2-5; 7 bases match TRBD2. This CDR3 is 15 amino acids long. CDR1 DFQATT and CDR2 SNEGSKA come from the germline V gene (reference sequence). V lost 5 bases and J lost 2; bases outside the gene matches: 11.

This clonotype was seen at least ten times. The J gene is TRBJ1-1, the V gene TRBV6-4; no reliable D call. The CDR3 is made up of 13 amino acids. V lost 5 bases and J lost 1, with 8 bases in between. The germline V gene encodes CDR1 MRHNA and CDR2 SNTAGT. The CDR3 loop is CASSKTSNTEAFF. In DNA form, the CDR3 reads TGTGCCAGCAGTAAAACATCGAACACTGAAGCTTTCTTT.

This clonotype appeared a few times. This chain uses TRBV7-9 with TRBJ1-1; D is uncertain. With 1 base removed from V and 3 bases from J, the gap between germline ends came to 9 bases. In germline, CDR1 is SEHNR, CDR2 FQNEAQ (reference sequence). The CDR3 has 14 residues. The CDR3 coding sequence is TGTGCCAGCAGCTTAGATGCGGTATACACTGAAGCTTTCTTT. Translating gives CASSLDAVYTEAFF.

The V and J genes are TRBV20-1 and TRBJ1-1, with D unresolved. The germline gives CDR1 DFQATT, CDR2 SNEGSKA (reference sequence). This CDR3 has 13 amino acids. Trimming pared 5 bases from V and 1 base from J, leaving 11 bases between. The CDR3 DNA reads as TGCAGTGCTTTGGACGGACCGAACACTGAAGCTTTCTTT. Protein sequence: CSALDGPNTEAFF.

V is TRBV7-2 and J is TRBJ2-7; the D is unclear. Germline V gene sequence: CDR1 SGHTA, CDR2 FQGNSA. V lost 1 base and J 3 bases, leaving 10 bases between the germline ends. The CDR3 loop spans 14 amino acids. Here the CDR3 reads CASSLGQMNYEQYF. The CDR3 nucleotides read TGTGCCAGCAGCTTAGGGCAAATGAACTACGAGCAGTACTTC.

The sample holds a few counts of this clonotype. The chain is built from TRBV5-1 and TRBJ2-7, with no clear D. Germline V lookup: CDR1 SGHRS, CDR2 YFSETQ. There are 13 residues in the CDR3. The V gene lost 0 bases and the J gene lost 6 bases, with 10 bases spanning the gap. CDR3 protein: CASSLAQSREQYF. CDR3 DNA sequence: TGCGCCAGCAGCTTGGCGCAGTCACGCGAGCAGTACTTC.